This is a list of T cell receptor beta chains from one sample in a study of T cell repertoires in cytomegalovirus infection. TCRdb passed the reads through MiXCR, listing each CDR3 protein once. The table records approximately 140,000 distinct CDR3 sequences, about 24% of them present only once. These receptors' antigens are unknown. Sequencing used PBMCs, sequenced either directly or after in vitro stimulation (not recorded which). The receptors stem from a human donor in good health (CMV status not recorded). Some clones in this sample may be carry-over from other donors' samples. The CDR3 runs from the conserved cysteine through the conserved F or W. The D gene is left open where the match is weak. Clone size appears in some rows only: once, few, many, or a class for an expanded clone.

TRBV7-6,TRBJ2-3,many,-,TGTGCCAGCAGCCAAATTGACAGCACAGATACGCAGTATTTT,CASSQIDSTDTQYF
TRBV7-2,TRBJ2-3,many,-,TGTGCCAGCAGCTTAGTACAGACAGATACGCAGTATTTT,CASSLVQTDTQYF
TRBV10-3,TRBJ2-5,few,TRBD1,TGTGCCACGACCCGGGACAGGTTGTACCAAGAGACCCAGTACTTC,CATTRDRLYQETQYF
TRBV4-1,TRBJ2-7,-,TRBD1,TGCGCCAGCAGCCAAGATCCCGGGACAGGGGGACACGAGCAGTACTTC,CASSQDPGTGGHEQYF
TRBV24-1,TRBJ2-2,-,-,TGTGCCACCAGTGTTAGTCAGGCCTCGAACACCGGGGAGCTGTTTTTT,CATSVSQASNTGELFF
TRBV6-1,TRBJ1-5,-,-,TGTGCCAGCAGCTTGGACTGGCGACTAAACCAGCCCCAGCATTTT,CASSLDWRLNQPQHF
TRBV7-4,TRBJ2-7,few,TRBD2,TGTGCCAGCAGCTCGATACTAGCGGGAGACTACGAGCAGTACTTC,CASSSILAGDYEQYF
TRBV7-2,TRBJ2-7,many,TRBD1,TGTGCCAGCAGCTCGACCGACGTCCCGGAGTCAGGGGGCAGGTACGAGCAGTACTTC,CASSSTDVPESGGRYEQYF
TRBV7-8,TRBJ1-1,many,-,TGTGCCAGCAGCCCCCATAGGGCAGCGAACACTGAAGCTTTCTTT,CASSPHRAANTEAFF
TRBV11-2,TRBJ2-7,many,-,TGTGCCAGCAGCTCAGGGATTAACTACGAGCAGTACTTC,CASSSGINYEQYF
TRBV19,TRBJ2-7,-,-,TGTGCCAGTAGAGGGGCATCCTACGAGCAGTACTTC,CASRGASYEQYF
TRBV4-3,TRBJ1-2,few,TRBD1,TGCGCCAGCAGCCAGGGGACAGGCCGGGACTATGGCTACACCTTC,CASSQGTGRDYGYTF
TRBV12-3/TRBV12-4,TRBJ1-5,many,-,TGTGCCAGCAGTTTGCAGGGGAGAGTGGTGACTCAGCCCCAGCATTTT,CASSLQGRVVTQPQHF
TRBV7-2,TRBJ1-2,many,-,TGTGCCAGCAGCTACCTAACAGGGTATCATGGCTACACCTTC,CASSYLTGYHGYTF
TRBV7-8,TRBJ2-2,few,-,TGTGCCAGCAGCTTAGGAAGGGGTTACTCAATCGGGGAGCTGTTTTTT,CASSLGRGYSIGELFF
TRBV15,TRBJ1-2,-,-,TGTGCCACCAGCAGAGCACGCCGGGACGGAGCTCTAGGCTACACCTTC,CATSRARRDGALGYTF
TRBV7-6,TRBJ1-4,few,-,TGTGCCAGCAGCCCCAGTCAGTGGGCAACGGTAAAACTGTTTTTT,CASSPSQWATVKLFF
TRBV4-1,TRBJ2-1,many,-,TGCGCCAGCAGCCCTCTTGGGGTTGGGAGAGGGATAAATGAGCAGTTCTTC,CASSPLGVGRGINEQFF
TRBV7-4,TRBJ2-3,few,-,TGTGCCAGCAGCTTAGATACTGGGCCAGATACGCAGTATTTT,CASSLDTGPDTQYF
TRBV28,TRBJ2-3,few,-,TGTGCCAGCAGTACCCCGAGGGGGAGCACAGATACGCAGTATTTT,CASSTPRGSTDTQYF
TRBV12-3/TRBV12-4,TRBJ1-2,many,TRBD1,TGTGCCAGCAGTAAGCAACTTTCCGGGACAGGATATGGCTACACCTTC,CASSKQLSGTGYGYTF
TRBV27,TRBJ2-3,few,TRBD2,TGTGCCAGCATTAGACTAGCGGGAGGAGATACGCAGTATTTT,CASIRLAGGDTQYF
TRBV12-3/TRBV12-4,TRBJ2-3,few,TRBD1,TGTGCCAGCACCCGAGCTCGACAGGGAGCGGCAGATACGCAGTATTTT,CASTRARQGAADTQYF
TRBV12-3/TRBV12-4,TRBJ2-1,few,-,TGTGCCAGCAGTTCAAGTCCCGGGACCCTCCCAAACTCCTACAATGAGCAGTTCTTC,CASSSSPGTLPNSYNEQFF
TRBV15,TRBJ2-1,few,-,TGTGCCACCAGCAGAGTCGTCGTAGGGAATGAGCAGTTCTTC,CATSRVVVGNEQFF
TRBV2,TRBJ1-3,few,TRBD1,TGTGCCAGCAGTGAGACAGGGGGCAACACCATATATTTT,CASSETGGNTIYF
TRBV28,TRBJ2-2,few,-,TGTGCCAGCAGATTCAGAGTCACCGGGGAGCTGTTTTTT,CASRFRVTGELFF
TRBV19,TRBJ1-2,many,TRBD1,TGTGCCAGTACCTCCGGGACAGCTTCGGGTGACTATGGCTACACCTTC,CASTSGTASGDYGYTF
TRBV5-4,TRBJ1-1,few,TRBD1,TGTGCCAGCAGCTTACCGGGACAGGGGAATATGAACACTGAAGCTTTCTTT,CASSLPGQGNMNTEAFF
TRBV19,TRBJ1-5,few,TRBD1,TGTGCCAGTAGTCAGGGACAGGGGGGGAAACAGCCCCAGCATTTT,CASSQGQGGKQPQHF
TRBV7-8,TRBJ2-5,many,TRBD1,TGTGCCAGCAGCTTAGAGGGGACAGGGGATCGTGAGACCCAGTACTTC,CASSLEGTGDRETQYF
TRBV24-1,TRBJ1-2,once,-,TGTGCCACCAGTGATTTAAGTCAGAATGGCTACACCTTC,CATSDLSQNGYTF
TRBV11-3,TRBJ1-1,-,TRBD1,TGTGCCAGCAGCCTAAAACAGGGGGCGGCCACCAGAGTCACTGAAGCTTTCTTT,CASSLKQGAATRVTEAFF
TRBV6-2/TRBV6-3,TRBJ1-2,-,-,TGTGCCAGCACCAGAGAGGACAGCCTTAGTGGCTACACCTTC,CASTREDSLSGYTF
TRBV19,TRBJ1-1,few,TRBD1,TGTGCCAGTAGTATTTCGACAGGGCGCCGTGAAGCTTTCTTT,CASSISTGRREAFF
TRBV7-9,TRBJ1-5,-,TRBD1,TGTGCCAGCAGCCATACTAAAAGACAGGGAAGGGATCAGCCCCAGCATTTT,CASSHTKRQGRDQPQHF
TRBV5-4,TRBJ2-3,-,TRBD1,TGTGCCAGCAGCACAAGGACAGGGAGGACAGATACGCAGTATTTT,CASSTRTGRTDTQYF
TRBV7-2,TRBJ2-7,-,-,TGTGCCAGCAGCCTAGGAGTGACCTACGAGCAGTACTTC,CASSLGVTYEQYF
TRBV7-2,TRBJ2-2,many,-,TGTGCCAGCAGCCTGAGTACCGGGGAGCTGTTTTTT,CASSLSTGELFF
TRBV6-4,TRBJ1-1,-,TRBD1,TGTGCCAGCAGTTCACAGGGGGCCGGCACTGAAGCTTTCTTT,CASSSQGAGTEAFF
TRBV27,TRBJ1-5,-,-,TGTGCCAGCAGCCCCCAGTGGGGGGCGGCCGATCAGCCCCAGCATTTT,CASSPQWGAADQPQHF
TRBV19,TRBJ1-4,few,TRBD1,TGTGCCAGTACCCCCTCGGGGGGACAGGTCTGGGAAAAACTGTTTTTT,CASTPSGGQVWEKLFF
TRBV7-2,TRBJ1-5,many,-,TGTGCCAGCAGCTTAGTAGGAAGCATTCTCCAGCCCCAGCATTTT,CASSLVGSILQPQHF